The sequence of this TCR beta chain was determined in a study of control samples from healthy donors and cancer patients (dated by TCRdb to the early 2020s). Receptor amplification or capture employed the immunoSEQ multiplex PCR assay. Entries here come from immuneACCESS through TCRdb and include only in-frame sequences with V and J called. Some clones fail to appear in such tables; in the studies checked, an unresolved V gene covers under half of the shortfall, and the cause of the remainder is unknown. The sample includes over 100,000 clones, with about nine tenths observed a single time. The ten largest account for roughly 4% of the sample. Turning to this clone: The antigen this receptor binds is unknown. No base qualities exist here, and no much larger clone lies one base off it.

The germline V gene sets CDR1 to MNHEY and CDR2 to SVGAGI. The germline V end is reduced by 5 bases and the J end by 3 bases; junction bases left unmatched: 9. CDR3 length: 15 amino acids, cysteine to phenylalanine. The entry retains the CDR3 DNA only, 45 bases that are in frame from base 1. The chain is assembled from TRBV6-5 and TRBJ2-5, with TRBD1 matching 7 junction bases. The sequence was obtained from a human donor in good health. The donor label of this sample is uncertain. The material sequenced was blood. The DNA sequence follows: TGTGCCAGCAGTAAAACAGGGGTGGGGGAAGAGACCCAGTACTTC. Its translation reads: CASSKTGVGEETQYF.